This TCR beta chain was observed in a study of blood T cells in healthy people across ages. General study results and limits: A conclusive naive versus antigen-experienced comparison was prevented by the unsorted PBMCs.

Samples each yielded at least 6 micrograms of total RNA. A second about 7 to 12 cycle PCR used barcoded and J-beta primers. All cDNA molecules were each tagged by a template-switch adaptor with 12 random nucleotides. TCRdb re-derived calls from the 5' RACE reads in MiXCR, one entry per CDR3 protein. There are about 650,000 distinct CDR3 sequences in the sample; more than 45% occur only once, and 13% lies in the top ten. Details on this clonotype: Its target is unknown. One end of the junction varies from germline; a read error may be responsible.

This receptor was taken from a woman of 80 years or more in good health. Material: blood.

This CDR3 is CARSVVPGGGYTF. The CDR3 DNA sequence: TGTGCCCGCAGCGTAGTGCCGGGGGGTGGCTACACCTTC. The rearrangement joins TRBV9 to TRBJ1-2, with a tentative D call TRBD1 (5 bases). The CDR3 is 13 amino acids. Germline V CDR1 and CDR2: SGDLS, YYNGEE. Full variable domain (rest looked up from reference TRBV9 and TRBJ1-2): DSGVTQTPKHLITATGQRVTLRCSPRSGDLSVYWYQQSLDQGLQFLIQYYNGEERAKGNILERFSAQQFPDLHSELNLSSLELGDSALYFCARSVVPGGGYTFGSGTRLTVV.